This section outlines one TCR beta chain sequence together with its context. Libraries were prepared by immunoSEQ multiplex PCR; TCRdb keeps only in-frame clonotypes and omits some of them. The sample has about 270,000 clones, approximately 89% seen once; the top ten hold roughly 1.9%. This entry comes from a study of blood T cell repertoires in COVID-19. Looking at the study overall: T cells, B-cell-depleted T cells, or PBMCs provided the cDNA or gDNA that served as material.

Trimming cost V 4 bases and J 2 bases, with 9 bases left between them. Germline-derived CDR1 and CDR2 are SNHLY and FYNNEI. The CDR3 loop spans 14 amino acids. The cohort comprised adults aged 18 to 89 years residing in about 25 US areas. In assigning cohorts, the study relied on participant-reported clinical history. Two negative PCRs, clearance, or symptom resolution were required of recovered Cohort 3 donors. The source of this sequence is an older woman who had recovered from COVID-19. The sample comprised PBMCs or T cells enriched from blood (not recorded which). The V and J genes are TRBV2 and TRBJ1-3, with D maybe TRBD1 (6 bases). The DNA for the CDR3 is TGTGCCAGCAGTGGACAGGCGGCTGGAAACACCATATATTTT. Translating it yields CASSGQAAGNTIYF.